This T cell receptor (beta chain) was captured in a study of post-analysis software for immune sequencing data. TCR beta cDNA libraries had unique molecular identifiers. TCRdb re-analysed the PCR reads in MiXCR, keeping a single row per CDR3 protein. The table includes a few hundred thousand distinct CDR3 sequences, more than 30% detected once. Study results and caveats: Patients showed TRBV5-6, TRBV5-1 and TRBV20-1 among five TRBV segments more frequent than in controls.

Comment on this clonotype: The antigen is undetermined.

There are 20 residues in the CDR3. V lost 2 bases to trimming and J lost 7 bases, with 31 bases between them. Germline CDR1 SGHTA, CDR2 FQGTGA. The sample comprised blood. The chain links TRBV7-3 to TRBJ2-3, with a possible D match to TRBD2 (6 bases). The receptor was isolated from a girl under 10 years old with multiple sclerosis. CDR3 loop: CASSLAPDFLSAGRVYTQYF. DNA of the CDR3: TGTGCCAGCAGCTTAGCTCCTGATTTTTTGTCGGCGGGAAGAGTTTATACGCAGTATTTT.